This TCR beta chain comes out of a study of blood T cell repertoires in COVID-19. Assay: immunoSEQ multiplex PCR; the TCRdb copy retains only in-frame clones and omits some. This sample has 70,000 or so clones, with 76% found just once. The sample taken for sequencing was peripheral blood. The receptor was isolated from a man aged 55-75 years with COVID-19, enrolled during active disease.

The CDR3 nucleotides read TGTGCCAGCAGTTCCTCTTTTTACGGACAGTGGGGGAATAATAATTCACCCCTCCACTTT. Translating gives CASSSSFYGQWGNNNSPLHF. This sequence joins TRBV27 and TRBJ1-6; TRBD1 is a possible D gene (6 bases). V lost 4 bases, J lost 5 bases, and 27 bases lay in between. Germline lookup yields CDR1 MNHEY and CDR2 SMNVEV (reference sequence). This CDR3 has 20 amino acids.